The 2 T cell receptor beta chains below all came from one sample that was sequenced in a study of technical replicates of blood from several donors. TCRdb's table, derived via immunoSEQ multiplex PCR, lists solely in-frame clones and lacks some. The sample has about 88,000 clones, about 93% seen once. Specimen: T cells isolated from PBMCs. These receptors were obtained from a human donor in good health.

A single count supports this clone. CDR3 sequence: CASSSGPGGGAETQYF. The CDR3, as DNA: TGTGCCAGCAGCTCCGGCCCGGGCGGGGGGGCGGAGACCCAGTACTTC. The genes are TRBV7-6 and TRBJ2-5, with 9 bases fitting TRBD2. The V gene end was trimmed by 4 bases and the J gene end by 5 bases; junction bases not matched to a gene: 11. The CDR3 runs 16 residues. From germline, CDR1 is SGHVS and CDR2 FNYEAQ. Together with reference TRBV7-6 and TRBJ2-5, the CDR3 gives the full variable domain: GAGVSQSPRYKVTKRGQDVALRCDPISGHVSLYWYRQALGQGPEFLTYFNYEAQQDKSGLPNDRFSAERPEGSISTLTIQRTEQRDSAMYRCASSSGPGGGAETQYFGPGTRLLVL.

The chain employs TRBV5-6 and TRBJ2-5; TRBD2 aligns across 13 bases. J gave up 5 bases and V 4 bases, and 5 bases lay outside the gene matches. In germline, CDR1 is SGHDT, CDR2 YYEEEE. The CDR3 has 15 residues. The CDR3 spells CASSLRLAGGETQYF. The CDR3 DNA reads TGTGCCAGCAGCCTCCGACTAGCGGGAGGTGAGACCCAGTACTTC.